The 3 T cell receptor beta chains below were found in one sample sequenced in a study of T cells after yellow fever vaccination. TCRdb reprocessed the 5' RACE reads via MiXCR and lists one record per CDR3 protein. This table holds around 160,000 distinct CDR3 sequences, 6% to 7.5% found once. Sample: CD4+ T cells sorted from PBMCs, taken less than 6 days after the first yellow fever vaccination. These receptors were taken from a man aged 18 to 35 who received the YFV17D yellow fever vaccine.

This clonotype has more than one count but fewer than ten. The chain employs TRBV19 and TRBJ1-1; D is ambiguous. From germline, CDR1 is LNHDA and CDR2 SQIVND (reference sequence). CDR3 length: 15 amino acids. V lost 7 bases and J lost 1, with 16 bases in between. CDR3 region: CASKTHSPENTEAFF. CDR3 bases: TGTGCCAGTAAGACCCATTCTCCGGAGAACACTGAAGCTTTCTTT. The full variable domain, in which reference TRBV19 and TRBJ1-1 provide the parts outside the CDR3, is DGGITQSPKYLFRKEGQNVTLSCEQNLNHDAMYWYRQDPGQGLRLIYYSQIVNDFQKGDIAEGYSVSREKKESFPLTVTSAQKNPTAFYLCASKTHSPENTEAFFGQGTRLTVV.

The sample holds many counts of this clonotype. The chain combines TRBV28 with TRBJ2-5, with 7 nucleotides matching TRBD1. This CDR3 has 14 amino acids. CDR1 is MDHEN, CDR2 SYDVKM, per germline. The V gene end was trimmed by 6 bases and the J gene end by 4 bases; junction bases not matched to a gene: 8. This CDR3 is CASSRTGAIETQYF. CDR3 sequence (DNA): TGTGCCAGCAGCCGTACAGGGGCCATAGAGACCCAGTACTTC. Drawing the rest from reference TRBV28 and TRBJ2-5, the complete variable domain is DVKVTQSSRYLVKRTGEKVFLECVQDMDHENMFWYRQDPGLGLRLIYFSYDVKMKEKGDIPEGYSVSREKKERFSLILESASTNQTSMYLCASSRTGAIETQYFGPGTRLLVL.

This clonotype was detected many times. The chain recombines TRBV12-3 or TRBV12-4 with TRBJ2-5, with D tentatively TRBD2 (5 bases). The CDR3 runs 13 residues. Trimming took 1 base from V and 2 from J, leaving 5 bases between them. CDR3 in amino acids: CASSLGEQETQYF. In nucleotides, the CDR3 is TGTGCCAGCAGTTTAGGGGAGCAAGAGACCCAGTACTTC.